This T cell receptor (beta chain) derives from a study of T cells expressing NK-cell markers. The CDR3 is 14 residues long. Concerning this clonotype: What it binds is not known.

Study-level results: Among a few donors, these clonotypes also ranked first in the CD3+CD56-NKG2C+ fraction. Whether expanded NKG2C+ T cell clones were HCMV-specific remained unclear.

From the 5' RACE reads, TCRdb lists one entry per CDR3 protein and no DNA. This sample's table reports about 260,000 distinct CDR3 sequences. The V call is TRBV12-3 or TRBV12-4, the J call TRBJ2-1; there is no DNA to check the TCRdb D call of TRBD1. This clonotype was obtained from a woman aged 18 to 75 in good health. The specimen sequenced was blood T cells: a sorted CD56 or NKG2C T cell subset, CD4+ or CD8+ T cells, or bulk PBMC T cells (not recorded which). Here the CDR3 reads CASSWRQGLDEQFF.